A selection of T cell receptor beta chains follows, all from one sample in a study of read filtering for tumor transcriptome and immune sequencing. Using its own MiXCR run on the reads, TCRdb lists one record per CDR3 protein. The data show about 57,000 distinct CDR3 sequences, with under 25% seen just once and 17% held by the top ten. Sequenced sample: a population of CD138-negative cells sorted from bone marrow. Every receptor here comes from a donor aged 40 or older with multiple myeloma. Both conserved end residues are part of each CDR3.

TRBJ1-5	TRBV10-3	CASGTAESNHPQHF
TRBJ2-1	TRBV29-1	CSVRPNTYNEQFF
TRBJ1-5	TRBV2	CASSTQGVDQPQHF
TRBJ2-7	TRBV7-8	CASSSAGNYEQYF
TRBJ2-7	TRBV20-1	CSARDASGGYEQYF
TRBJ1-4	TRBV6-2/TRBV6-3	CASSYASRGQKKLFF
TRBJ2-1	TRBV7-6	CASSLKVTGTSGGAGNEQFF
TRBJ1-2	TRBV3-1	CASSPYNEGEGGYTF
TRBJ2-7	TRBV2	CASSPRTGRSYEQYF
TRBJ2-1	TRBV11-2	CASSSLTGRSYNEQFF
TRBJ2-3	TRBV2	CASSTQGVGTDTQYF
TRBJ2-1	TRBV12-3/TRBV12-4	CASSFIQAGNEQLF
TRBJ1-1	TRBV4-2	CASSQVTMNTEAFF
TRBJ2-3	TRBV6-1	CASSEHASGVTSTDTQYF
TRBJ2-5	TRBV29-1	CSVGGGAGANTRTQYF
TRBJ2-7	TRBV7-9	CASSLGRRSEQYF
TRBJ2-2	TRBV6-1	CASSVTSGKAGELFF
TRBJ1-4	TRBV11-2	CASSSRRANEKLFF
TRBJ1-1	TRBV19	CASSNRNTEAFF
TRBJ2-1	TRBV7-9	CASSLTSGIYNGQLF
TRBJ2-7	TRBV5-1	CASSPSLADGSEQYF
TRBJ1-5	TRBV5-1	CASSLGVGSNQPQHF
TRBJ1-1	TRBV5-1	CASSWALGGVNTEAFF
TRBJ2-1	TRBV28	CASSFQGRNEQFF
TRBJ2-6	TRBV24-1	CATSDFGQGANGANVLTF
TRBJ2-1	TRBV7-9	CASSPGASGPSSYNEQFF
TRBJ2-7	TRBV5-1	CASSLAGQAYEQYF
TRBJ1-1	TRBV6-1	CASSIMNTEAFF
TRBJ2-5	TRBV4-1	CASSLERGGPETQYF
TRBJ2-5	TRBV11-2	CASSAQQGGETQYF
TRBJ2-1	TRBV7-3	CASSLGSGGYNEQFF
TRBJ2-1	TRBV29-1	CSVEQDEQFF
TRBJ1-1	TRBV7-8	CASSPSPGQGYTEAFF
TRBJ2-2	TRBV10-3	CATGLAGGNTGELFF
TRBJ1-5	TRBV4-1	CASGQEGRVQPQHF
TRBJ2-5	TRBV10-3	CAISEGDRGWETQYF
TRBJ2-7	TRBV29-1	CSVGDLYEQYF
TRBJ1-4	TRBV29-1	CSVVEIIGEKLFF
TRBJ1-4	TRBV5-1	CASSLEGQGAEEKLFF
TRBJ2-3	TRBV2	CASRPSRGTGRTDTQYF
TRBJ2-3	TRBV27	CASSSYRGDTQYF
TRBJ2-1	TRBV6-5	CASSLGQGDWWDEQFF
TRBJ1-1	TRBV20-1	CGAGQGDTEAFF
TRBJ1-5	TRBV10-2	CASSERNSNQPQHF
TRBJ2-3	TRBV29-1	CSVEGPDTQYF
TRBJ2-7	TRBV20-1	CSAGDFSSYEQYF
TRBJ2-3	TRBV9	CASSVDGGGSEYF
TRBJ2-1	TRBV2	CASRHLQVHEQFF